These 26 T cell receptor beta chains were all obtained from the same sample, sequenced in a study of T cells expressing NK-cell markers. With the 5' RACE reads reprocessed, TCRdb shows one record per CDR3 protein and no DNA. Its table records about 160,000 distinct CDR3 sequences. Sequencing was performed on blood T cells: a sorted CD56 or NKG2C T cell subset, CD4+ or CD8+ T cells, or bulk PBMC T cells (not recorded which). Receptors were obtained from a woman between 18 and 70 years old in good health.

The J gene is TRBJ2-6, the V gene TRBV5-6. This CDR3 spans 17 amino acids. In germline, CDR1 is SGHDT, CDR2 YYEEEE. CDR3 amino acids: CASSLEQYFSGANVLTF.

The J gene is TRBJ2-3, the V gene TRBV15; TCRdb selects TRBD1, and the lack of DNA leaves this call unchecked. Per the germline V gene, CDR1 is LNHNV and CDR2 is YYDKDF (reference sequence). The CDR3 consists of 16 residues. The CDR3 spells CATSGYRGISTDTQYF.

The J gene is TRBJ1-5, the V gene TRBV15; as DNA is missing, the TRBD1 call by TCRdb cannot be tested. CDR1 LNHNV and CDR2 YYDKDF come from the germline V gene (reference sequence). The CDR3 sequence is 14 residues long. The CDR3 sequence is CATSRFAGNQPQHF.

The gene calls are TRBV29-1 and TRBJ2-3; the TCRdb call, TRBD1, lacks DNA for checking. Germline assignment: CDR1 SQVTM and CDR2 ANQGSEA. The CDR3 runs to 19 residues. This chain's CDR3 is CSVPPPLAGGFESTDTQYF.

V is TRBV20-1 and J is TRBJ2-5; TCRdb gives TRBD1 as the D gene, but with no DNA this cannot be confirmed. Germline CDR1 DFQATT, CDR2 SNEGSKA (reference sequence). This CDR3 has 13 residues. The CDR3 loop is CSAYKTGWETQYF.

The V call is TRBV7-3, the J call TRBJ2-2; TCRdb lists TRBD1, though no DNA is available to test this call. Germline CDR1 reads SGHTA; CDR2 reads FQGTGA. The CDR3 is 16 amino acids. CDR3: CASSSQPGHNTGELFF.

The gene calls are TRBV6-1 and TRBJ2-1; TCRdb's D call, TRBD2, is unchecked because there is no DNA. The germline V gene encodes CDR1 MNHNS and CDR2 SASEGT. This CDR3 region has 16 residues. The CDR3 sequence is CASARTSGSSYNEQFF.

The chain carries TRBV9 and TRBJ2-5; TCRdb selects TRBD2, and the lack of DNA leaves this call unchecked. CDR1 is SGDLS, CDR2 YYNGEE, per germline. This CDR3 has 15 residues. The CDR3 sequence is CASSVGAGVAETQYF.

The genes are TRBV5-5 and TRBJ1-1; TCRdb's D call of TRBD1 is untestable without DNA. The germline V gene encodes CDR1 SGHKS and CDR2 YYEKEE (reference sequence). The CDR3 length is 14 residues. CDR3 amino acids: CASSWGQKNTEAFF.

This sequence joins TRBV7-3 and TRBJ2-7; no DNA is available, so the TRBD2 call from TCRdb remains unchecked. Germline loops: CDR1 SGHTA, CDR2 FQGTGA. CDR3 size: 14 residues. The CDR3 here is CASSPGTSGRPVYF.

The CDR3 reads CASSLEAHTGELFF. The chain carries TRBV11-1 and TRBJ2-2; TCRdb proposes TRBD2, but this gene call is untestable without DNA. The CDR3 spans 14 residues. Germline assignment: CDR1 SGHAT and CDR2 FQDESV (reference sequence). Supplemented by reference TRBV11-1 and TRBJ2-2, the full variable domain reads EAEVAQSPRYKITEKSQAVAFWCDPISGHATLYWYRQILGQGPELLVQFQDESVVDDSQLPKDRFSAERLKGVDSTLKIQPAELGDSAMYLCASSLEAHTGELFFGEGSRLTVL.

The chain recombines TRBV5-1 with TRBJ1-2; the D call of TRBD1 rests on TCRdb alone, since no DNA is present to check it. This CDR3 region has 15 residues. Germline V gives CDR1 SGHRS, CDR2 YFSETQ. This chain's CDR3 is CASSLATGSNYGYTF.

The chain combines TRBV7-6 with TRBJ2-7; TCRdb's D call, TRBD1, is unchecked because there is no DNA. Germline V gene data show CDR1 as SGHVS and CDR2 as FNYEAQ. The CDR3 spans 17 residues. CDR3 loop: CASSLNPGQGLLYEQYF.

This sequence joins TRBV7-7 and TRBJ2-5; lacking DNA, the TRBD1 call made by TCRdb goes unchecked. There are 13 residues in the CDR3. From germline, CDR1 is SSHAT and CDR2 FNYEAQ (reference sequence). CDR3 loop: CASSLGDRQTQYF.

The genes are TRBV12-3 or TRBV12-4 and TRBJ1-4. The CDR3 spans 12 residues. The CDR3 is CASSSLGEKLFF.

J is TRBJ2-5 and V is TRBV15. Germline V CDR1 and CDR2: LNHNV, YYDKDF (reference sequence). This CDR3 region has 15 residues. This CDR3 is CATSRFRSDLETQYF.

CDR3 loop: CASSLQGLATEAFF. The rearrangement uses TRBV12-3 or TRBV12-4 and TRBJ1-1. The CDR3 covers 14 residues.

The genes are TRBV6-5 and TRBJ1-2; TCRdb's assignment of TRBD1 cannot be checked, as there is no DNA. From germline, CDR1 is MNHEY and CDR2 SVGAGI. This CDR3 is built from 14 residues. CDR3: CASSNQGVAYGYTF.

The gene calls are TRBV28 and TRBJ2-7; with no DNA, the TCRdb D assignment of TRBD2 cannot be verified. The CDR3 sequence is 12 residues long. Per germline, CDR1 MDHEN and CDR2 SYDVKM. CDR3 residues: CASTLLEGEQYF.

The chain links TRBV7-3 to TRBJ2-5; lacking DNA, the TRBD2 call made by TCRdb goes unchecked. This CDR3 region has 16 residues. Germline CDR1 SGHTA, CDR2 FQGTGA. The CDR3 protein is CASSPGILSGGETQYF.

The chain has TRBV7-8 and TRBJ2-5; TCRdb gives TRBD2 as the D gene, but with no DNA this cannot be confirmed. Germline CDR1 SGHVS, CDR2 FQNEAQ. This CDR3 has 14 amino acids. CDR3 sequence: CASRALAIQETQYF. The variable domain in full, completed from reference TRBV7-8 and TRBJ2-5, reads GAGVSQSPRYKVAKRGQDVALRCDPISGHVSLFWYQQALGQGPEFLTYFQNEAQLDKSGLPSDRFFAERPEGSVSTLKIQRTQQEDSAVYLCASRALAIQETQYFGPGTRLLVL.

The genes are TRBV5-1 and TRBJ2-4; TCRdb lists TRBD2, though no DNA is available to test this call. The CDR3 is 16 residues long. Germline V gene sequence: CDR1 SGHRS, CDR2 YFSETQ. CDR3 amino acids: CASSPGTSVSKNIQYF.

This chain connects TRBV25-1 to TRBJ1-2. This CDR3 contains 13 residues. Per the germline V gene, CDR1 is MGHDK and CDR2 is SYGVNS. CDR3 loop: CASSAGRVYGYTF.

The CDR3: CASSYPGHNSYEQYF. J is TRBJ2-7 and V is TRBV7-9; the TCRdb D gene call, TRBD1, has no DNA to confirm it. The germline gives CDR1 SEHNR, CDR2 FQNEAQ (reference sequence). The CDR3 spans 15 residues.

The gene calls are TRBV10-3 and TRBJ2-7; TCRdb calls TRBD1, which cannot be checked without DNA. CDR1 is ENHRY and CDR2 is SYGVKD in the germline V gene. The CDR3 is 15 residues long. CDR3 protein: CAIRSTGTGPYEQYF.

The chain links TRBV9 to TRBJ2-7; TCRdb proposes TRBD1, but this gene call is untestable without DNA. There are 14 residues in the CDR3. Germline V lookup: CDR1 SGDLS, CDR2 YYNGEE. CDR3 sequence reads: CASSVEQTGYEQYF.